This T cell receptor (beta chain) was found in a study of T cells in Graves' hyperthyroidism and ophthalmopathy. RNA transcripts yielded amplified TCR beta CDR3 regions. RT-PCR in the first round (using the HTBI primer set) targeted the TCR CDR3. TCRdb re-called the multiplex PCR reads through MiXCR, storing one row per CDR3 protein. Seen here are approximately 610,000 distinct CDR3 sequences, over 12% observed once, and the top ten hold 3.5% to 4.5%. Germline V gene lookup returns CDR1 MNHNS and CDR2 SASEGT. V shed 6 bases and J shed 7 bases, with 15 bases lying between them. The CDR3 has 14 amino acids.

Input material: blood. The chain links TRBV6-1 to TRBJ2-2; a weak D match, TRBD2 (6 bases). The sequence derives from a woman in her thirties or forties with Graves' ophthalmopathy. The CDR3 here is CASRGHDGSGELFF. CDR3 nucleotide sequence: TGTGCCAGCAGAGGTCATGACGGGAGCGGGGAGCTGTTTTTT.